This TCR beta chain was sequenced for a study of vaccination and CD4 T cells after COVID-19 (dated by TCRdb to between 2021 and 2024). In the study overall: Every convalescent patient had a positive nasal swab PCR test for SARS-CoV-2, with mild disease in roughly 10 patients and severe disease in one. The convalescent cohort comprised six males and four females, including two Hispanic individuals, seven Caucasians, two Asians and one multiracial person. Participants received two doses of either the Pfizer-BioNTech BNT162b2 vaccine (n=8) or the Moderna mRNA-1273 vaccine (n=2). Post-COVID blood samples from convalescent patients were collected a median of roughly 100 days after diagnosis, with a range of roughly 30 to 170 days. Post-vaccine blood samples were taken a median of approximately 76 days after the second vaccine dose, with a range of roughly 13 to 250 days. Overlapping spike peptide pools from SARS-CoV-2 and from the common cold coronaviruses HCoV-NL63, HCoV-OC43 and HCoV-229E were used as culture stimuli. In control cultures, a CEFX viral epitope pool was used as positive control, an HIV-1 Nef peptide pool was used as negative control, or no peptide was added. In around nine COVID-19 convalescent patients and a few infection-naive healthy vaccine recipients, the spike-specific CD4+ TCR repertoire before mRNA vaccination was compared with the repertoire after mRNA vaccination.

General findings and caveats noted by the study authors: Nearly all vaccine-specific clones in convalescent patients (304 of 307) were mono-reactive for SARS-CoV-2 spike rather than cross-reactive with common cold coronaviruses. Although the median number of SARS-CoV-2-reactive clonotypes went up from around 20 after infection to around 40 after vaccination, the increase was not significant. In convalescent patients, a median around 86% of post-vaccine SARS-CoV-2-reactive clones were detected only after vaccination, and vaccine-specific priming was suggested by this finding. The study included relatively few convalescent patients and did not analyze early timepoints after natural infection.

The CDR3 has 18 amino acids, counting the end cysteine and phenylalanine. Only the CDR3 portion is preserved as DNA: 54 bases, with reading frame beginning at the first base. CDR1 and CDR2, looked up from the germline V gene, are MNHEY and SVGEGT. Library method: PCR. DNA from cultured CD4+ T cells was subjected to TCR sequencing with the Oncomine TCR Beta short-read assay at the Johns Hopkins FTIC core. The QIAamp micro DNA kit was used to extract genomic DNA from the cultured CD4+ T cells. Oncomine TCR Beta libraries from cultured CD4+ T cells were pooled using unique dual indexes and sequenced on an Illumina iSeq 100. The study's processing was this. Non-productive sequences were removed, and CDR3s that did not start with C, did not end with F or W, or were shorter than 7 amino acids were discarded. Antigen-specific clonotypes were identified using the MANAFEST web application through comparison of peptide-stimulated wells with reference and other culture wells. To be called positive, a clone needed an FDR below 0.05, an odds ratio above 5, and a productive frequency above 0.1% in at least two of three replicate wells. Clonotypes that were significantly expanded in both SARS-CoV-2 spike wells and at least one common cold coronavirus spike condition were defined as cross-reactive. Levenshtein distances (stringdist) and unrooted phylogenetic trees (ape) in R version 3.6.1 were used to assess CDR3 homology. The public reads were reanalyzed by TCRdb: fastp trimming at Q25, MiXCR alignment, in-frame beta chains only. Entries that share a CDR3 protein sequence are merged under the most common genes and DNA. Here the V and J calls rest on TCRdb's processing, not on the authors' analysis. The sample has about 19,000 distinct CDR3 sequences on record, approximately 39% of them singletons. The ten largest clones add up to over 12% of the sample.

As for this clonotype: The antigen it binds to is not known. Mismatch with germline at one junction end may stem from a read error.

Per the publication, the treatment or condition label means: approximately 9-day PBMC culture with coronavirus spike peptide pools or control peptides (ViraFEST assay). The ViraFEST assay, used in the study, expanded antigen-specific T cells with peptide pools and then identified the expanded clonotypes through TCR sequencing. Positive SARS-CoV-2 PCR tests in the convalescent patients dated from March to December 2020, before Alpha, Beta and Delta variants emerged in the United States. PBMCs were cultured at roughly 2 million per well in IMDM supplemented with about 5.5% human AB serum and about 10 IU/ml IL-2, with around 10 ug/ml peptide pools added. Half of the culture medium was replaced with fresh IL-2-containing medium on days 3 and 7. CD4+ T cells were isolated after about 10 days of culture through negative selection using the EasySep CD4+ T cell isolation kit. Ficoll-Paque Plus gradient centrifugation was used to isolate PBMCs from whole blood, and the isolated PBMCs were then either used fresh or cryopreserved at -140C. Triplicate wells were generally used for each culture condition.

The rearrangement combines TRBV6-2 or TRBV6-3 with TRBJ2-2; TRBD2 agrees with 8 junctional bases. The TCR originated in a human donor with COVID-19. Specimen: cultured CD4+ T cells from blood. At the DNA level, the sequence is TGTACCAGCAGTTATAACCCTCCGGGGGGGCCACTCACCGGGGAGCTGTTTTTT. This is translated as CTSSYNPPGGPLTGELFF.